These 9 T cell receptor beta chains came from one sample sequenced in a study of blood T cell repertoires in COVID-19. Profiling relied on immunoSEQ multiplex PCR, and the TCRdb table lists in-frame clones only, not all of them. The sample consists of about 140,000 clones, more than 75% of them appearing once. The sequencing sample was made of peripheral blood. The receptors originated from a man older than 75 with acute or convalescent COVID-19.

This sequence joins TRBV11-1 and TRBJ2-7; maybe TRBD2 (6 bases). The V gene lost 5 bases and the J gene lost 2 bases, with 16 bases spanning the gap. CDR1 and CDR2 (germline): SGHAT, FQDESV (reference sequence). The CDR3 loop spans 15 amino acids. This CDR3 reads CASSTRLDYAYEQYF. CDR3 nucleotide sequence: TGTGCCAGCAGCACAAGGCTGGACTACGCCTACGAGCAGTACTTC.

The sample holds a few counts of this clone. The chain combines TRBV19 with TRBJ1-2, with a tentative D call TRBD1 (6 bases). The CDR3 has 15 amino acids. V lost 5 bases, J lost 4 bases, and 17 bases lay in between. Germline V gene sequence: CDR1 LNHDA, CDR2 SQIVND (reference sequence). CDR3 sequence: CASSPLGAPGYGYTF. The CDR3, as DNA: TGTGCCAGTAGTCCTCTGGGGGCACCGGGCTATGGCTACACCTTC.

The V call is TRBV5-4, the J call TRBJ2-1; tentatively, D is TRBD1 (6 bases). The germline CDR1 and CDR2 sequences are SGHNT and YYREEE (reference sequence). Trimming took off 0 bases at V and 5 bases at J, with 6 bases between the two ends. The CDR3 runs to 13 residues. The CDR3 protein is CASSLDRDNEQFF. The CDR3 bases are TGTGCCAGCAGCTTGGACAGGGACAATGAGCAGTTCTTC.

This clone showed up just a few times. The rearrangement links TRBV5-4 to TRBJ2-5; TRBD1 agrees at 7 bases. In germline, CDR1 is SGHNT, CDR2 YYREEE (reference sequence). The CDR3 length is 14 residues. The ends lost 5 bases at V and 3 bases at J; junction bases unmatched: 7. The CDR3 region is CASRSWTGEETQYF. The DNA of the CDR3 is TGTGCCAGCAGAAGCTGGACAGGAGAAGAGACCCAGTACTTC.

In its sample, this clone was seen a few times. The chain is built from TRBV7-6 and TRBJ1-2; 9 nucleotides match TRBD1. With 6 bases clipped from V and 5 bases from J, the junction kept 7 bases outside the gene matches. The CDR3 has 14 amino acids. Germline CDR1 SGHVS, CDR2 FNYEAQ. CDR3 sequence: CASSPGQGGYGYTF. CDR3 sequence (DNA): TGTGCCAGCAGTCCGGGACAGGGAGGGTATGGCTACACCTTC. The full variable domain, completed using reference TRBV7-6 and TRBJ1-2, is GAGVSQSPRYKVTKRGQDVALRCDPISGHVSLYWYRQALGQGPEFLTYFNYEAQQDKSGLPNDRFSAERPEGSISTLTIQRTEQRDSAMYRCASSPGQGGYGYTFGSGTRLTVV.

This clone occurred once. This sequence joins TRBV5-4 and TRBJ1-2; D perhaps matches TRBD1 (6 bases). The CDR3 extends over 14 amino acids. CDR1 and CDR2 from the germline V gene are SGHNT and YYREEE (reference sequence). The V gene lost 1 base and the J gene lost 6 bases, with 13 bases spanning the gap. The CDR3 sequence: CASSLMNRDDGYTF. CDR3 nucleotide sequence: TGTGCCAGCAGCTTGATGAACAGGGACGATGGCTACACCTTC. The whole variable domain, remainder taken from reference TRBV5-4 and TRBJ1-2, is ETGVTQSPTHLIKTRGQQVTLRCSSQSGHNTVSWYQQALGQGPQFIFQYYREEENGRGNFPPRFSGLQFPNYSSELNVNALELDDSALYLCASSLMNRDDGYTFGSGTRLTVV.

The chain couples TRBV5-4 to TRBJ2-3; 7 positions match TRBD2. V dropped 3 bases and J dropped 0; count of bases not matched to a gene: 7. The CDR3 runs to 16 residues. Per the germline V gene, CDR1 is SGHNT and CDR2 is YYREEE (reference sequence). The CDR3 region has the DNA TGTGCCAGCAGCTGGAGAACCGGGGGGAGCACAGATACGCAGTATTTT. Translation: CASSWRTGGSTDTQYF.

V usage is TRBV19 and J usage is TRBJ2-6; possibly TRBD1 for D (6 bases). V lost 6 bases and J lost 2, with 14 bases in between. This CDR3 region has 16 residues. Germline lookup yields CDR1 LNHDA and CDR2 SQIVND (reference sequence). The CDR3, as DNA: TGTGCCAGTAGCAAACAGGGAACGGCTGGGGCCAACGTCCTGACTTTC. It translates to CASSKQGTAGANVLTF.

This chain uses TRBV20-1 with TRBJ1-5; 9 nucleotides match TRBD1. J was trimmed by 6 bases and V by 3 bases; bases with no gene match: 3. This CDR3 has 13 amino acids. Germline CDR1 is DFQATT and CDR2 is SNEGSKA (reference sequence). CDR3 sequence: CSASGDRVQPQHF. The CDR3 nucleotides are TGCAGTGCTAGTGGGGACAGGGTTCAGCCCCAGCATTTT.